Each of the 12 T cell receptor beta chains below was sequenced from the same sample in a study of cytomegalovirus exposure and HLA in healthy donors (dated by TCRdb to 2016 to 2017). Library preparation was by the immunoSEQ multiplex PCR assay. TCRdb retrieved this table from immuneACCESS and kept in-frame rearrangements only. Not all clones are present; in checked studies, unresolved V genes account for under half, and no reason is known for the remainder. The sample profile shows hundreds of thousands of clones; 86% of them were found once. Over 0.75% of the sample lies in the top ten. The sequenced sample was PBMCs. The receptor source for this set is a woman aged 18 to 35 in good health and CMV-seronegative.

The chain uses TRBV21-1 and TRBJ2-7; TRBD2, as called in the table, went unchecked against the DNA. TRBV21-1 counts as a pseudogene. The CDR3 is 16 amino acids. The CDR3 here is CASSKGGTSGPYEQYF. The CDR3 DNA is TGTGCCAGCAGCAAGGGGGGGACTAGCGGGCCCTACGAGCAGTACTTC.

The rearrangement uses TRBV15 and TRBJ2-3, with no clear D. Trimming pared 2 bases from V and 8 bases from J, leaving 14 bases between. CDR3 size: 14 residues. CDR1 and CDR2 from the germline V gene are LNHNV and YYDKDF (reference sequence). CDR3 sequence reads: CATSRNYETPTQYF. In DNA form, the CDR3 reads TGTGCCACCAGCAGAAACTACGAGACCCCTACGCAGTATTTT.

The chain recombines TRBV18 with TRBJ1-1, with 8 nucleotides matching TRBD1. The trim removed 3 bases at V and 0 bases at J, leaving 3 bases unmatched. The CDR3 consists of 15 residues. The V gene's germline CDR1 is KGHSH and CDR2 LQKENI. CDR3 nucleotide sequence: TGTGCCAGCTCACCTCGGACAGGGATGAACACTGAAGCTTTCTTT. Translating gives CASSPRTGMNTEAFF.

The rearrangement uses TRBV9 and TRBJ1-5; 7 bases match TRBD1. The CDR3 covers 15 residues. Germline V gene data show CDR1 as SGDLS and CDR2 as YYNGEE. J lost 4 bases, V lost 5 bases, and 9 bases had no gene match. For the CDR3, the DNA is TGTGCCAGCAGTTATTCCGGGACAGTAAATCAGCCCCAGCATTTT. Its protein product is CASSYSGTVNQPQHF.

This chain joins TRBV27 and TRBJ1-2, with a weak D call TRBD1 (5 bases). The CDR3 consists of 14 residues. V lost 2 bases, J lost 3 bases, and 10 bases lay in between. Per germline, CDR1 MNHEY and CDR2 SMNVEV (reference sequence). The CDR3 nucleotides read TGTGCCAGCAGTTTAAATAGGGGTGACTATGGCTACACCTTC. Residues: CASSLNRGDYGYTF.

This chain uses TRBV7-3 with TRBJ1-2; D ambiguous. The CDR3 is made up of 15 amino acids. Germline CDR1 SGHTA, CDR2 FQGTGA. V shed 5 bases and J shed 0 bases, with 13 bases lying between them. DNA for the CDR3: TGTGCCAGCAGCCCCTACCCACTCTCTAACTATGGCTACACCTTC. Protein product: CASSPYPLSNYGYTF.

The chain employs TRBV19 and TRBJ2-7; TRBD1 agrees at 9 bases. Germline CDR1 is LNHDA and CDR2 is SQIVND (reference sequence). V dropped 5 bases and J dropped 3; count of bases not matched to a gene: 8. The CDR3 is 15 residues long. The CDR3 nucleotides are TGTGCCAGTAGTGGAACAGGGGGCTCCGTCTACGAGCAGTACTTC. Translated, it gives CASSGTGGSVYEQYF.

This clone was recorded only once. The chain has TRBV6-5 and TRBJ1-4, with 7 positions matching TRBD1. Losses at the gene ends were 6 bases for V and 5 bases for J; bases not matched to a gene: 6. The CDR3 loop spans 14 amino acids. The germline gives CDR1 MNHEY, CDR2 SVGAGI. The CDR3, as DNA: TGTGCCAGCAGCCCAGGGGGTTCAAATGAAAAACTGTTTTTT. Amino acid sequence: CASSPGGSNEKLFF.

This chain links TRBV9 with TRBJ1-1; tentative D call: TRBD1 (6 bases). CDR3 length equals 14 residues. The germline V and J ends were trimmed by 4 bases and 4 bases, with 14 bases remaining between them. Germline V gives CDR1 SGDLS, CDR2 YYNGEE. Written as DNA, the CDR3 is TGTGCCAGCAGCCTCACGGGGGGGCCCACTGAAGCTTTCTTT. Protein product: CASSLTGGPTEAFF.

The chain combines TRBV6-4 with TRBJ1-2; 10 bases are shared with TRBD1. The CDR3 runs to 14 residues. J gave up 4 bases and V 8 bases, and 7 bases lay outside the gene matches. Germline-derived CDR1 and CDR2 are MRHNA and SNTAGT. CDR3 bases: TGTGCCAGCTCTAGGACAGGGGGTGGCTATGGCTACACCTTC. It yields the protein CASSRTGGGYGYTF.

In its sample, this clone was seen a few times. V and J are TRBV2 and TRBJ1-2; D may be TRBD1 (5 bases). The germline CDR1 and CDR2 sequences are SNHLY and FYNNEI. This CDR3 region has 11 residues. The V gene lost 9 bases and the J gene lost 2 bases, with 7 bases spanning the gap. As DNA, the CDR3 is TGTGCCAGAGGGGCCAACTATGGCTACACCTTC. It encodes CARGANYGYTF.

V gene TRBV19 combines with J gene TRBJ1-1; 9 bases line up with TRBD1. Germline trimming cut 5 bases from V and 5 bases from J; bases unmatched to any gene: 6. CDR1 and CDR2 from the germline V gene are LNHDA and SQIVND (reference sequence). The CDR3 has 14 residues. As DNA, the CDR3 is TGTGCCAGTAGTCGGCAGGGACAGGGTACTGAAGCTTTCTTT. It yields the protein CASSRQGQGTEAFF.